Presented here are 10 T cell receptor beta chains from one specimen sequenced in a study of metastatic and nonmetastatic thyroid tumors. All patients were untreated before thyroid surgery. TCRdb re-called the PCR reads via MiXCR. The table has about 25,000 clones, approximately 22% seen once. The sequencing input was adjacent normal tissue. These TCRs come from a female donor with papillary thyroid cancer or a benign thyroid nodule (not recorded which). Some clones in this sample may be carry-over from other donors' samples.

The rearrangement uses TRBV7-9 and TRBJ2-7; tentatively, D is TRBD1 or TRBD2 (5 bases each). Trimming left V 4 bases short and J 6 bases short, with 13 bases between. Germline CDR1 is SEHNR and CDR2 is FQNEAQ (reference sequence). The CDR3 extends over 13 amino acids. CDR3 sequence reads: CASSSDAGSEQYF. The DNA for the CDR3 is TGTGCCAGCAGCTCGGACGCAGGGAGCGAGCAGTACTTC.

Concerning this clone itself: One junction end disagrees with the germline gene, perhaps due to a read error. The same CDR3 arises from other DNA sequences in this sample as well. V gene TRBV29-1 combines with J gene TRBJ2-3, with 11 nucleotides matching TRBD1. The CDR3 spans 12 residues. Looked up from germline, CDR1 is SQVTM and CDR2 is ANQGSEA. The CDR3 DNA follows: TGCAGCGCTGGACAGGGGGCGAATACGCAATATTTT. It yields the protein CSAGQGANTQYF.

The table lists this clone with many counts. The CDR3 is CASSLATELGELFF. CDR3 sequence (DNA): TGTGCCAGCAGCTTAGCGACCGAGCTCGGGGAGCTGTTTTTT. The chain uses TRBV7-9 and TRBJ2-2; D not certain. V dropped 0 bases and J dropped 7 bases, with 9 bases sitting between them. The length of the CDR3 is 14 residues. Looked up from germline, CDR1 is SEHNR and CDR2 is FQNEAQ (reference sequence).

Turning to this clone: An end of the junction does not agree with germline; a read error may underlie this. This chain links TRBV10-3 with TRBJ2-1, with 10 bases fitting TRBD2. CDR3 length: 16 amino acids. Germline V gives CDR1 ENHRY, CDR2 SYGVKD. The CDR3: CATSPTLAGVRNEQFF. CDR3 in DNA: TGTGCCACCAGTCCAACCCTAGCGGGAGTGAGGAATGAGCAGTTCTTC.

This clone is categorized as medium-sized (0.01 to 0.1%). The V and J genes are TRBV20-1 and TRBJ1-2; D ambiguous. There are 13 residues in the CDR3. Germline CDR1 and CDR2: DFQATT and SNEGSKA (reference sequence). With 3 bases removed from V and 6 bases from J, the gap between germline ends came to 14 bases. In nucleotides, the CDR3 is TGCAGTGCTAGTCTAGAGGATCTCCATGGCTACACCTTC. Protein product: CSASLEDLHGYTF.

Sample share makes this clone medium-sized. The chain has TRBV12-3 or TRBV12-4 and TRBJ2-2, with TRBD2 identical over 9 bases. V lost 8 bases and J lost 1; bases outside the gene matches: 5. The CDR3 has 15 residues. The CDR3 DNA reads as TGTGCCAGCCGCGGGGGGGGGCTGAACACCGGGGAGCTGTTTTTT. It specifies CASRGGGLNTGELFF.

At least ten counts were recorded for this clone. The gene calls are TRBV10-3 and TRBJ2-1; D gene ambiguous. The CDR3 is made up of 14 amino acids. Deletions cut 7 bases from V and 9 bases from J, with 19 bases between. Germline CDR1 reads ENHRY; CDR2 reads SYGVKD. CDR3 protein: CAITSDANTGEQFF. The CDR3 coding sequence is TGTGCCATCACTTCGGACGCAAACACGGGTGAGCAGTTCTTC.

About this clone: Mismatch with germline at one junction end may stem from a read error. The CDR3 region is CANSPRYRGTEAFF. CDR3 nucleotide sequence: TGTGCCAACAGCCCCCGGTACAGGGGCACTGAAGCTTTCTTT. The chain has TRBV7-9 and TRBJ1-1; 7 positions match TRBD1. Germline V lookup: CDR1 SEHNR, CDR2 FQNEAQ (reference sequence). The CDR3 spans 14 residues.

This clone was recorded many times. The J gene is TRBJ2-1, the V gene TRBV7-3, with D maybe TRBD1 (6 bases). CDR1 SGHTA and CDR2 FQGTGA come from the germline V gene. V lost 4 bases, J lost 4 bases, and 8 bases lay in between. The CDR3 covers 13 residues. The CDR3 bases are TGTGCCAGCAGCTGGGACACGTACAATGAGCAGTTCTTC. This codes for CASSWDTYNEQFF.

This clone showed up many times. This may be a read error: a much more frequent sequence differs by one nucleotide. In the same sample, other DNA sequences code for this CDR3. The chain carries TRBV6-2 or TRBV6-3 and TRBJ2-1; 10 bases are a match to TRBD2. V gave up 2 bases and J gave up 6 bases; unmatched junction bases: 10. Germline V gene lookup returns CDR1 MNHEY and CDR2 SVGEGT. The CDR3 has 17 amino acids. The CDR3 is CASSYHRTSGRANEQFF. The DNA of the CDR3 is TGTGCCAGCAGTTACCATCGGACTAGCGGAAGGGCCAATGAGCAGTTCTTC.